The 8 T cell receptor beta chains below come from one sample, sequenced in a study of early T cells in non-severe SARS-CoV-2 infection. TCRdb redid the calling of the 5' RACE reads with MiXCR, one entry per CDR3 protein. The sample includes 70,000 or so distinct CDR3 sequences, around 12% of them seen just once. The sample comprised whole blood. Receptor source: an adult who was a healthcare worker with PCR-confirmed SARS-CoV-2 infection or an uninfected control (not recorded which).

This clonotype was observed at least ten times. The CDR3 DNA is TGTGCCAGCAGCTTTGCTAGCGGGAGGAACACCGGGGAGCTGTTTTTT. Translating it yields CASSFASGRNTGELFF. V is TRBV7-2 and J is TRBJ2-2; 10 bases match TRBD2. This CDR3 region has 16 residues. The germline CDR1 and CDR2 sequences are SGHTA and FQGNSA. V lost 3 bases to trimming and J lost 1 base; unmatched junction nucleotides: 2.

This clonotype has only a few counts. The chain has TRBV28 and TRBJ2-1; D ambiguous. The germline V gene encodes CDR1 MDHEN and CDR2 SYDVKM. Trimming took 6 bases from V and 6 from J, leaving 12 bases between them. The CDR3 is 13 residues long. CDR3 nucleotide sequence: TGTGCCAGCAGGGCGACGGAAGGCAATGAGCAGTTCTTC. The encoded protein is CASRATEGNEQFF.

The genes are TRBV5-6 and TRBJ1-2; 10 bases agree with TRBD1. V lost 4 bases, J lost 4 bases, and 7 bases stayed unmatched. The CDR3 has 15 amino acids. Germline CDR1 is SGHDT and CDR2 is YYEEEE. DNA for the CDR3: TGTGCCAGCAGCGCGACCGGGACAGGGGCCTATGGCTACACCTTC. This gives the protein CASSATGTGAYGYTF. Supplemented by reference TRBV5-6 and TRBJ1-2, the full variable domain reads DAGVTQSPTHLIKTRGQQVTLRCSPKSGHDTVSWYQQALGQGPQFIFQYYEEEERQRGNFPDRFSGHQFPNYSSELNVNALLLGDSALYLCASSATGTGAYGYTFGSGTRLTVV.

The chain has TRBV6-1 and TRBJ2-3; D possibly corresponds to TRBD2 (6 bases). From germline, CDR1 is MNHNS and CDR2 SASEGT. Trimming cost V 2 bases and J 6 bases, with 15 bases left between them. CDR3 size: 15 residues. CDR3 protein: CASSEIRERRDTQYF. The CDR3 DNA is TGTGCCAGCAGTGAAATCCGGGAGAGAAGGGATACGCAGTATTTT.

This clonotype was observed many times. The V call is TRBV7-8, the J call TRBJ2-1; D is undetermined. The CDR3 contains 11 residues. The ends were cut back, 5 bases at V and 6 bases at J, with 5 bases in the middle. Germline V gene data show CDR1 as SGHVS and CDR2 as FQNEAQ. The CDR3: CASSLANEQFF. CDR3 bases: TGTGCCAGCAGCCTCGCCAATGAGCAGTTCTTC.

In its sample, this clonotype was seen many times. The chain has TRBV5-1 and TRBJ2-7; 12 positions agree with TRBD2. This CDR3 has 15 amino acids. Looked up from germline, CDR1 is SGHRS and CDR2 is YFSETQ. Germline trimming cut 4 bases from V and 6 bases from J; bases unmatched to any gene: 8. The DNA of the CDR3 is TGCGCCAGCAGCATCGGACTAGCGGGGCCCCCCGAGCAGTACTTC. Protein: CASSIGLAGPPEQYF.

This clonotype was observed at least ten times. The chain links TRBV6-1 to TRBJ1-1; no clear D gene. CDR3 length equals 14 residues. Germline values: CDR1 MNHNS, CDR2 SASEGT. V was cut by 2 bases and J by 4 bases, with 11 bases left in between. CDR3 sequence: CASSERGESTEAFF. Here the CDR3 DNA reads TGTGCCAGCAGTGAACGGGGAGAGAGCACTGAAGCTTTCTTT.

The genes are TRBV6-5 and TRBJ2-1; the D gene could be TRBD1 or TRBD2 (6 bases each). V lost 7 bases to trimming and J lost 1 base, with 14 bases between them. From germline, CDR1 is MNHEY and CDR2 SVGAGI. The CDR3 has 15 residues. CDR3 region: CASKPWGASYNEQFF. The DNA of the CDR3 is TGTGCCAGCAAACCGTGGGGGGCTTCCTACAATGAGCAGTTCTTC.